The 3 T cell receptor beta chains reported below all come from one sample, sequenced in a study of CD8 T cells in ankylosing spondylitis (dated by TCRdb to 2017 to 2019). The library came from 5' RACE. Data came from an Illumina HiSeq 2500. TCRdb trimmed the raw reads at Q25, called clones with MiXCR and kept productive beta chains. Every entry covers one CDR3 protein and lists the most common genes and DNA from its rows. This sample holds 250,000 to 400,000 distinct CDR3 sequences; 11% were observed only once. Roughly a tenth of the sample lies in the top ten. The sequenced sample consisted of blood, either unsorted or a sorted T cell fraction (not recorded which). Receptors were obtained from a female donor with ankylosing spondylitis or in good health (not recorded which).

This clonotype was recorded many times. The genes are TRBV29-1 and TRBJ2-5, with 8 bases that match TRBD1. V was pared by 7 bases and J by 5 bases, with 6 bases of the junction left unmatched. Germline lookup yields CDR1 SQVTM and CDR2 ANQGSEA. The CDR3 totals 12 residues. For the CDR3, the DNA is TGCAGCGCCCGGACAGGGTTCGAGACCCAGTACTTC. It specifies CSARTGFETQYF.

This clonotype was seen a handful of times. V is TRBV4-3 and J is TRBJ2-5, with 7 bases fitting TRBD2. J lost 5 bases, V lost 1 base, and 13 bases had no gene match. This CDR3 comprises 17 residues. The germline V gene has CDR1 LGHNA and CDR2 YSLEER. This CDR3 reads CASSQASGGRLYETQYF. The CDR3 DNA reads TGCGCCAGCAGCCAAGCTTCCGGCGGGAGACTTTACGAGACCCAGTACTTC.

The rearrangement links TRBV7-6 to TRBJ2-1, with D perhaps being TRBD1 or TRBD2 (6 bases each). The V and J ends lost 2 bases and 8 bases respectively, with 25 bases between them. The CDR3 has 18 amino acids. Germline-derived CDR1 and CDR2 are SGHVS and FNYEAQ. The chain's CDR3 is CASSLRGLDSVSGHEQFF. CDR3 nucleotide sequence: TGTGCCAGCAGCTTACGGGGGCTAGATTCGGTTTCGGGTCATGAGCAGTTCTTC.